This T cell receptor (beta chain) was sequenced for a study of CD8+ T cells in alopecia areata. Overall study context: The study gave treated patients oral tofacitinib at 5 to 10 mg twice daily. Overall study results and limits: Lesional scalp displayed greater clonality than normal scalp, most notably in alopecia totalis/universalis.

Trimming took off 0 bases at V and 2 bases at J, with 13 bases between the two ends. Germline-derived CDR1 and CDR2 are SEHNR and FQNEAQ (reference sequence). This CDR3 comprises 16 residues. Following RNA extraction, reverse transcription yielded cDNA that acted as the sequencing template. Profiled with immunoSEQ multiplex PCR; TCRdb holds only in-frame clones, not every one. The table shows over 70,000 clones, with around 61% occurring only once. On this clone itself: The antigen is not known.

Sample treatment: oral pan-JAK inhibitor, 5-10 mg twice daily. Researchers took lesional scalp punch biopsies and peripheral blood from people who were alopecia areata patients. Sorting of PBMCs yielded the CD4+ and CD8+ T cells. The clonotype comes from a human donor with alopecia areata. This chain links TRBV7-9 with TRBJ1-2; D uncertain. The sequencing used CD8+ T cells sorted from blood, collected at week 24, from a patient treated with tofacitinib. CDR3 region: CASSLALRPPNYGYTF. The DNA of the CDR3 is TGTGCCAGCAGCTTAGCGCTCAGGCCACCAAACTATGGCTACACCTTC.